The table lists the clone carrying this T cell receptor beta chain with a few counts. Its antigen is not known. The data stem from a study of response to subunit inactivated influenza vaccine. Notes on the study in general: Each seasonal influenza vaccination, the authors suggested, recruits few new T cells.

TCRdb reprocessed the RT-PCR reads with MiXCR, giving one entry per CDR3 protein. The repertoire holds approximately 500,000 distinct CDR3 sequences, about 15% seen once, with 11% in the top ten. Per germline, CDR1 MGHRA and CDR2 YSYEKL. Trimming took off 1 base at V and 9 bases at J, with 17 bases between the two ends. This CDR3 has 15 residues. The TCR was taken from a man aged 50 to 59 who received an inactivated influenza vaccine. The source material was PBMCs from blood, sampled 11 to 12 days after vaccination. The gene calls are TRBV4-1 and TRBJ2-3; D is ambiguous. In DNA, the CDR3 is TGCGCCAGCAGCCAAGGTCCCGGACCTAGTGGGACGCAGTATTTT. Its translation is CASSQGPGPSGTQYF.